These 9 T cell receptor beta chains were all obtained from the same sample, sequenced in a study of T cell repertoires in cytomegalovirus infection. A single record per CDR3 protein comes from TCRdb applying MiXCR to the reads. The sample yields about 900,000 distinct CDR3 sequences, around 29% seen once. Their antigens remain unidentified. The input for sequencing was cultured CD8+ T cells from PBMCs, taken from culture after CMV antigen stimulation. The source of these receptors is a human donor in good health (CMV status not recorded). Some clones in this sample may be carry-over from other donors' samples.

V and J are TRBV15 and TRBJ1-2; TRBD1 aligns across 8 bases. The V segment lost 0 bases and the J segment 3 bases; nucleotides outside the gene matches: 3. This CDR3 has 15 residues. The germline V gene encodes CDR1 LNHNV and CDR2 YYDKDF (reference sequence). CDR3 residues: CATSRDAGGYYGYTF. The CDR3 nucleotides read TGTGCCACCAGCAGAGATGCAGGGGGCTACTATGGCTACACCTTC.

The chain uses TRBV5-4 and TRBJ2-1; D is unresolved. Per the germline V gene, CDR1 is SGHNT and CDR2 is YYREEE (reference sequence). This CDR3 spans 14 amino acids. V gave up 4 bases and J gave up 5 bases, with 13 bases separating them. The CDR3 DNA follows: TGTGCCAGCAGCCCCCCGGTCGGACACAATGAGCAGTTCTTC. Translating gives CASSPPVGHNEQFF.

The genes are TRBV5-4 and TRBJ1-6; perhaps TRBD1 as D (5 bases). Between the trimmed V and J ends, which lost 4 bases and 7 bases, there was a span of 15 bases. The CDR3 extends over 15 amino acids. Germline-derived CDR1 and CDR2 are SGHNT and YYREEE (reference sequence). The CDR3, as DNA: TGTGCCAGCAGCCTCTGGGGGATTTTGAATTCACCCCTCCACTTT. Translating it yields CASSLWGILNSPLHF.

This clonotype was observed a handful of times. This chain uses TRBV28 with TRBJ2-7, with TRBD1 matching over 10 bases. Germline trimming cut 6 bases from V and 2 bases from J; bases unmatched to any gene: 10. The CDR3 spans 16 residues. Germline CDR1 MDHEN, CDR2 SYDVKM. CDR3 protein: CASRRVGQGPPYEQYV. The CDR3 DNA reads TGTGCCAGCAGGAGAGTGGGACAGGGGCCACCCTACGAGCAGTACGTC.

This clonotype has just one count. V usage is TRBV7-9 and J usage is TRBJ1-6; unclear D gene. The germline CDR1 and CDR2 sequences are SEHNR and FQNEAQ (reference sequence). Between the trimmed V and J ends, which lost 5 bases and 8 bases, there was a span of 7 bases. CDR3 size: 12 residues. The CDR3, as DNA: TGTGCCAGCAGCCAGACTGATTCACCCCTCCACTTT. It specifies CASSQTDSPLHF.

The chain uses TRBV3-1 and TRBJ1-4; D call uncertain. V lost 1 base and J lost 5, with 8 bases in between. Looked up from germline, CDR1 is LGHDT and CDR2 is YNNKEL (reference sequence). The CDR3 has 14 amino acids. CDR3 sequence (DNA): TGTGCCAGCAGCCAAGTAGGGCTAAATGAAAAACTGTTTTTT. This gives the protein CASSQVGLNEKLFF.

The chain recombines TRBV4-1 with TRBJ2-7; D may match TRBD1 or TRBD2 (5 bases each). This CDR3 is 15 amino acids long. Germline assignment: CDR1 MGHRA and CDR2 YSYEKL. Trimming took off 0 bases at V and 3 bases at J, with 12 bases between the two ends. CDR3 residues: CASSQEEGTNYEQYF. The CDR3 coding sequence is TGCGCCAGCAGCCAAGAGGAAGGGACGAACTACGAGCAGTACTTC.

This chain joins TRBV6-2 or TRBV6-3 and TRBJ2-3; 10 bases match TRBD2. The CDR3 runs to 17 residues. Germline V gene lookup returns CDR1 MNHEY and CDR2 SVGEGT. CDR3 sequence reads: CVTETSGDESYTDTQYF. For the CDR3, the DNA is TGTGTCACCGAAACTAGCGGGGACGAGTCCTACACAGATACGCAGTATTTT.

This chain connects TRBV4-1 to TRBJ2-7, with 9 nucleotides matching TRBD2. After removal of 1 base from V and 3 bases from J, the junction contained 4 bases not matched to a gene. CDR1 and CDR2 from the germline V gene are MGHRA and YSYEKL. The CDR3 loop spans 15 amino acids. The CDR3 loop is CASSQGLAENYEQYF. The CDR3 DNA follows: TGCGCCAGCAGCCAAGGACTAGCGGAAAACTACGAGCAGTACTTC.